This T cell receptor beta chain is from a study of long-term antiretroviral therapy in people with HIV. Of note for this clone: What it binds is unknown.

Germline loops: CDR1 MNHNS, CDR2 SASEGT. V was cut by 2 bases and J by 7 bases, with 14 bases left in between. The CDR3 runs 14 residues. At survey level, the immunoSEQ assay was run in its v3.0 version. Sequencing used immunoSEQ multiplex PCR; TCRdb keeps in-frame clones, though not all of them. The sample lists approximately 7,200 clones, around 74% seen once, with roughly 15% in the top ten. Study-wide results and limits: Older ART regimens may have been in use when blood was drawn between the mid-2000s and the late 2010s. ART adherence, viral resistance and therapy changes went undocumented.

From each donor, at least one pre-ART PBMC sample and at least two post-ART PBMC samples were obtained. The United States was where all participants with HIV were treated. This chain uses TRBV6-1 with TRBJ1-2; D possibly corresponds to TRBD1 (6 bases). The source of this sequence is a man aged 35 to 55 with HIV. The sequenced sample was unsorted PBMCs, obtained around eleven months before starting antiretroviral therapy. The CDR3 coding sequence is TGTGCCAGCAGTGAACTTCAGGGGCGGGGTGGCTACACCTTC. Its translation is CASSELQGRGGYTF.